The next 5 T cell receptor beta chains were all read from a single sample in a study. TCRdb re-called the RT-PCR reads with MiXCR, one entry per CDR3 protein. The data show around 700,000 distinct CDR3 sequences, more than 13% seen once. The sample comprised memory CD4+ T cells from blood. These TCRs come from a female donor in good health, serving as a healthy control.

This clonotype was seen repeatedly, ten times or more. This rearrangement joins TRBV12-3 or TRBV12-4 to TRBJ2-1; D unresolved. Trimming left V 3 bases short and J 8 bases short, with 17 bases between. This CDR3 is 15 amino acids long. The CDR3 spells CASSFGYQHSDEQFF. CDR3 sequence (DNA): TGTGCCAGCAGTTTTGGGTACCAACACTCCGATGAGCAGTTCTTC.

This clonotype was observed many times. The V call is TRBV20-1, the J call TRBJ2-1, with 12 bases identical to TRBD2. Germline loops: CDR1 DFQATT, CDR2 SNEGSKA (reference sequence). The length of the CDR3 is 13 residues. Trimming removed 3 bases from V and 6 bases from J; junction bases left unmatched: 0. This chain's CDR3 is CSARTSGSNEQFF. In nucleotides, the CDR3 is TGCAGTGCTAGGACTAGCGGGAGCAATGAGCAGTTCTTC.

This clonotype was recorded many times. This chain links TRBV27 with TRBJ2-3; D is perhaps TRBD2 (6 bases). This CDR3 region has 14 residues. Germline-derived CDR1 and CDR2 are MNHEY and SMNVEV (reference sequence). V was pared by 6 bases and J by 2 bases, with 12 bases between. The CDR3 region has the DNA TGTGCCAGCAGGGACGGGAGCTACACAGATACGCAGTATTTT. Residues: CASRDGSYTDTQYF.

This clonotype was seen more than once but under ten times. V is TRBV30 and J is TRBJ2-5; a possible D gene is TRBD2 (6 bases). The CDR3 runs 13 residues. The V gene lost 2 bases and the J gene lost 2 bases, with 9 bases spanning the gap. Germline loops: CDR1 GTSNPN, CDR2 SVGIG (reference sequence). CDR3 bases: TGTGCCTGGAGTCGTAGCGGACAAGAGACCCAGTACTTC. Amino acids: CAWSRSGQETQYF.

This clonotype has a handful of counts. The chain is built from TRBV20-1 and TRBJ2-1, with a possible D match to TRBD2 (6 bases). Germline V gene sequence: CDR1 DFQATT, CDR2 SNEGSKA (reference sequence). The CDR3 consists of 13 residues. V was pared by 6 bases and J by 5 bases, with 14 bases between. CDR3 nucleotides: TGCAGTGCCGCCTGGGGACTCGACAATGAGCAGTTCTTC. Translated: CSAAWGLDNEQFF.